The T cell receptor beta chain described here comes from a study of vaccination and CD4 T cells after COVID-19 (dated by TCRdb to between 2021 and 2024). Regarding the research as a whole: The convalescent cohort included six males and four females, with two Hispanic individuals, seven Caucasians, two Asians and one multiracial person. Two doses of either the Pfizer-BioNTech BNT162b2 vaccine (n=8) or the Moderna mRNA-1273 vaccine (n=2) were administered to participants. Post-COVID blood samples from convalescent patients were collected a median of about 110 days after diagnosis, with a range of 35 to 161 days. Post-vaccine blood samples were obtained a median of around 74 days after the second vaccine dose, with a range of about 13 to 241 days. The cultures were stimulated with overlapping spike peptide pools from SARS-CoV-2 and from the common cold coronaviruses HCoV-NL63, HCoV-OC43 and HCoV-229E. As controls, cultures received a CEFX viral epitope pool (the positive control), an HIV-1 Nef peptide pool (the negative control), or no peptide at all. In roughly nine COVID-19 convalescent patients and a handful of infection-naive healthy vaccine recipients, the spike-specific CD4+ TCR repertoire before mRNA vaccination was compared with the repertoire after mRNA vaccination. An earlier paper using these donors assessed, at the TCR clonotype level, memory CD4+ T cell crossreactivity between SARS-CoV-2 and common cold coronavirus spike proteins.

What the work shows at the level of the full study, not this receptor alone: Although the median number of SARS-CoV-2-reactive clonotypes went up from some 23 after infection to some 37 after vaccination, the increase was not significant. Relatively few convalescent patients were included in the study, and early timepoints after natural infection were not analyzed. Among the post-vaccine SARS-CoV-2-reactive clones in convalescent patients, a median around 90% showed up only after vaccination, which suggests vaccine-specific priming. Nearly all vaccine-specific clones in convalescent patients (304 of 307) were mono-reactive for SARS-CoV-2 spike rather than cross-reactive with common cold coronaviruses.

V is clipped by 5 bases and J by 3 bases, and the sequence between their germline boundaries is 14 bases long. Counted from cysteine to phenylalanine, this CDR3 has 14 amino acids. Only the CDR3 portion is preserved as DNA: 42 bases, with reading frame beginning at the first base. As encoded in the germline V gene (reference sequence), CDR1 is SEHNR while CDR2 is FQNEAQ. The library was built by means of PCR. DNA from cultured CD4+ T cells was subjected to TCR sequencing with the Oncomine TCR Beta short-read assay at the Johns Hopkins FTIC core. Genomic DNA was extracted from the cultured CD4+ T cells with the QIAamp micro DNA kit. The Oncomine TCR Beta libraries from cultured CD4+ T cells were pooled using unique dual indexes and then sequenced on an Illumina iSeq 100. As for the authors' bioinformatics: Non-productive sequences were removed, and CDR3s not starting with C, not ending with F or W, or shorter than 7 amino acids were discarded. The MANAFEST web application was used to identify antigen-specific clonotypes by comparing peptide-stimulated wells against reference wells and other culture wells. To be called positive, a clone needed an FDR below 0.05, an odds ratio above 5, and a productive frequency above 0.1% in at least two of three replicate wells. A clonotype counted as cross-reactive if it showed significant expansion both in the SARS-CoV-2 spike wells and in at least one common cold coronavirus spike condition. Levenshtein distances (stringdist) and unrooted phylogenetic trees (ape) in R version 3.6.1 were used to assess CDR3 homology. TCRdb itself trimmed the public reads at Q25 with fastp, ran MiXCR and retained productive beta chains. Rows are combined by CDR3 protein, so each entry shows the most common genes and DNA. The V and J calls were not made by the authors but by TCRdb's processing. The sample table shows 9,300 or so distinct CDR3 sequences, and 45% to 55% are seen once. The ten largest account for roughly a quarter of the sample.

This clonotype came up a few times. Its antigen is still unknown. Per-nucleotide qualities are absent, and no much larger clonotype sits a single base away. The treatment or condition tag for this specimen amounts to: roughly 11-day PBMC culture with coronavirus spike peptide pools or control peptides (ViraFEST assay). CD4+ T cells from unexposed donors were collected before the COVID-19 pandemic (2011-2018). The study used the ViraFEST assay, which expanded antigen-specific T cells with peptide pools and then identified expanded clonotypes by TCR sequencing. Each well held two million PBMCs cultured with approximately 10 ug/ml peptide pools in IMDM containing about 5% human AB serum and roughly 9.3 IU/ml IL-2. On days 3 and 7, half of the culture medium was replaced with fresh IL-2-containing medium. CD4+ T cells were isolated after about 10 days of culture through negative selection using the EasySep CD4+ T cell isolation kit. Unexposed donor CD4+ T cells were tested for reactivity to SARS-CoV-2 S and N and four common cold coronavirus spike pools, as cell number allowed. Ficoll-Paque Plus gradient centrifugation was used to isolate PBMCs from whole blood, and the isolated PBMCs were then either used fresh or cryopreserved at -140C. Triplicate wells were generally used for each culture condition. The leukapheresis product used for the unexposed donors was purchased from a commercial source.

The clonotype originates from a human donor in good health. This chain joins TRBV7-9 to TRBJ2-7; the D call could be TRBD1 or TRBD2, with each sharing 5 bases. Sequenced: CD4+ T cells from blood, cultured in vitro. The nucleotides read TGTGCCAGCAGCCCACCCGGGACCTTCTACGAGCAGTACTTC. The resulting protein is CASSPPGTFYEQYF.